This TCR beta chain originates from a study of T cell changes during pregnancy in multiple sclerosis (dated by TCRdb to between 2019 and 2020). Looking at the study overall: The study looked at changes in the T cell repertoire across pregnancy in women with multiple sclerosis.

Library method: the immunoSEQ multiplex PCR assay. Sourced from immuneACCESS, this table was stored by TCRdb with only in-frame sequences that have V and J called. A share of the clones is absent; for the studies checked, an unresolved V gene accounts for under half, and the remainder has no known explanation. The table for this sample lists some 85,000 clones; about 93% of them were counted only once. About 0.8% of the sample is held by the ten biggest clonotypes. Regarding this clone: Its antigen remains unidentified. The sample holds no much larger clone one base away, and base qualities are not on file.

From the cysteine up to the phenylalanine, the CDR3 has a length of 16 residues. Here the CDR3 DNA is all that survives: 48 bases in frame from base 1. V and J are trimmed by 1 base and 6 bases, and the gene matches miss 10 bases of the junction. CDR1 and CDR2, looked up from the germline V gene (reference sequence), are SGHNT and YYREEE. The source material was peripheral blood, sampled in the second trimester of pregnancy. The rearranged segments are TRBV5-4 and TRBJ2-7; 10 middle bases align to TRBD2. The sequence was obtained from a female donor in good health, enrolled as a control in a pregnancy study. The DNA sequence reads TGTGCCAGCAGCTTGATGTTAGCGGGGGGTTTGGGCGAGCAGTACTTC. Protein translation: CASSLMLAGGLGEQYF.